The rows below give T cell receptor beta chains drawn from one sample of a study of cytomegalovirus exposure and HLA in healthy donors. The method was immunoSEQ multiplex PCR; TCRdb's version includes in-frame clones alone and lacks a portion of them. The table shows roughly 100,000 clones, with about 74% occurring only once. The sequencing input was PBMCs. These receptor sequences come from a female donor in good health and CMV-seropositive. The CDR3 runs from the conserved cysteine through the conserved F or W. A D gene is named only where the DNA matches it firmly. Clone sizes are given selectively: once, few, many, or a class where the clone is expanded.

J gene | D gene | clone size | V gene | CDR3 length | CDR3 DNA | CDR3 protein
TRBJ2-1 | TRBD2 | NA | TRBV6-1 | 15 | TGTGCCAGCAGTCCCGACGGGAGGGGATACAATGAGCAGTTCTTC | CASSPDGRGYNEQFF
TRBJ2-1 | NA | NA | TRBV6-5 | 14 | TGTGCCAGCAGCCGAGGCGGCGGGCGTAATGAGCAGTTCTTC | CASSRGGGRNEQFF
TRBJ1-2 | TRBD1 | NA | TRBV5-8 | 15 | TGTGCCAGCAGCCAAACAGGGGGCGCTGACTATGGCTACACCTTC | CASSQTGGADYGYTF
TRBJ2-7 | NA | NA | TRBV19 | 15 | TGTGCCAGTAGAACCTCCCCTTCCTTAGTGAACGAGCAGTACTTC | CASRTSPSLVNEQYF
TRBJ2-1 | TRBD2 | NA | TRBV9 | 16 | TGTGCCAGCAGCGTCGGATCGTTAGCGGGAGTCAATGAGCAGTTCTTC | CASSVGSLAGVNEQFF
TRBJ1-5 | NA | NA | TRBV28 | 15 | TGTGCCAGCAGTTTCGGGGGAACAGGAAATCAGCCCCAGCATTTT | CASSFGGTGNQPQHF
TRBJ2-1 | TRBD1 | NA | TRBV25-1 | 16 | TGTGCCAGCAGTGAATCGGACAGGGGGTCCTACAATGAGCAGTTCTTC | CASSESDRGSYNEQFF
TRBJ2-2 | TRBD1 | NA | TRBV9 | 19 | TGTGCCAGCAGCCCAGACCCGGGACAGGGGAAGTGGGGCACCGGGGAGCTGTTTTTT | CASSPDPGQGKWGTGELFF
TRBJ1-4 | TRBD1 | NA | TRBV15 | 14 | TGTGCCACCAGCAGGGGACAGGGGAATGAAAAACTGTTTTTT | CATSRGQGNEKLFF
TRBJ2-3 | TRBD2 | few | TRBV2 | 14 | TGTGCCAGCGGGGGACTAGCGGGGATCCATACGCAGTATTTT | CASGGLAGIHTQYF
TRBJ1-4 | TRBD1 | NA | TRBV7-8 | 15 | TGTGCCAGCAGCGCGAGACAGGGGATTAATGAAAAACTGTTTTTT | CASSARQGINEKLFF
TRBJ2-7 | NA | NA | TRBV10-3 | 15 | TGTGCCATCAGTGATTCTGTCAGGGGTCGCTACGAGCAGTACTTC | CAISDSVRGRYEQYF
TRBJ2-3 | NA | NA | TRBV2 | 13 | TGTGCCAGCAGTGGGCAGAGCACAGATACGCAGTATTTT | CASSGQSTDTQYF
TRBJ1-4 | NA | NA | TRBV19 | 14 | TGTGCCAGTAGTATAACAGGGCAAAATGAAAAACTGTTTTTT | CASSITGQNEKLFF
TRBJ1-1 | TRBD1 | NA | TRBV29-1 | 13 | TGCAGCGCCCGACAGGGGGGGGACACTGAAGCTTTCTTT | CSARQGGDTEAFF
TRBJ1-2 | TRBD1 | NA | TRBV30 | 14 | TGTGCCTGGAGGACTACAGGGGGAAACTATGGCTACACCTTC | CAWRTTGGNYGYTF
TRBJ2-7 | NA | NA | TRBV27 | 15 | TGTGCCAGCAGTTTACAACGCGGAAGCTCCTACGAGCAGTACTTC | CASSLQRGSSYEQYF
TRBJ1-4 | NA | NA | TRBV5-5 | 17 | TGTGCCAGCAACGCCTCTCCGGGAGTCGCAACTAATGAAAAACTGTTTTTT | CASNASPGVATNEKLFF
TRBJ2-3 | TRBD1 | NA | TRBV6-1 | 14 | TGTGCCAGCAGGGACAGGGCTAGCACAGATACGCAGTATTTT | CASRDRASTDTQYF
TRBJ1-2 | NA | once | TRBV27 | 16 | TGTGCCAGCAGTTTTAGGAGGCGGGCAGGGGATCGTGGCTACACCTTC | CASSFRRRAGDRGYTF
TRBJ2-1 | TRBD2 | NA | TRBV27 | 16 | TGTGCCAGCAGTTTAAGTACGGGACTAGCCTACAATGAGCAGTTCTTC | CASSLSTGLAYNEQFF
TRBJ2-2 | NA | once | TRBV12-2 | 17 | TGTGCAAGTCGCTTATCGGCACTACGTGAGAACACCGGGGAGCTGTTTTTT | CASRLSALRENTGELFF
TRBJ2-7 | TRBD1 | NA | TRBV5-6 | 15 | TGTGCCAGCAGCGCGGCCGAGGGGGCCCCTTACGAGCAGTACTTC | CASSAAEGAPYEQYF
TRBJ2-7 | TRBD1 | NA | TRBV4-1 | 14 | TGCGCCAGCAGCTCCGGGACAGAGTCCTACGAGCAGTACTTC | CASSSGTESYEQYF
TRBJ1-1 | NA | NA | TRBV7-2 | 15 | TGTGCCAGCAGCCGGGGCAGCGGGGCCAACACTGAAGCTTTCTTT | CASSRGSGANTEAFF
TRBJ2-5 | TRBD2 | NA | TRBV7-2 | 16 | TGTGCCAGCAGCCCGGCGGGTAGCGGGGGGCGGAAGACCCAGTACTTC | CASSPAGSGGRKTQYF
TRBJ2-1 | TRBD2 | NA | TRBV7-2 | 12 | TGTGCCAGCAGCAAAAATAGCGGGGGGTGGTTCTTC | CASSKNSGGWFF
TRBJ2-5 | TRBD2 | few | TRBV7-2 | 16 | TGTGCCAGCAGCTCCCCGACTAGCGGAGGCCAGGAGACCCAGTACTTC | CASSSPTSGGQETQYF
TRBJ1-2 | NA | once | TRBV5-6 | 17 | TGTGCCAGCAGCTTGTACGGGAAGCTGACCCCTAACTATGGCTACACCTTC | CASSLYGKLTPNYGYTF
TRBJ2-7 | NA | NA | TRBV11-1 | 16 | TGTGCCAGCAGCTTAGGGAGGAGGGCGTCACTCTACGAGCAGTACTTC | CASSLGRRASLYEQYF
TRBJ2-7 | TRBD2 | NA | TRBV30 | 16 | TGTGCCTGGAGTATGGGTATATTGCGGGAGCCATACGAGCAGTACTTC | CAWSMGILREPYEQYF
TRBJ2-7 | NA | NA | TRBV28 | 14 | TGTGCCAGCAGTTTCCCTAGCGTGCCCTACGAGCAGTACTTC | CASSFPSVPYEQYF
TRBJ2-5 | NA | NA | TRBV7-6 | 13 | TGTGCCAGCAGCCCACGGGGGTCTGGGGACCAGTACTTC | CASSPRGSGDQYF
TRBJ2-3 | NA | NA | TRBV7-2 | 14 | TGTGCCAGCAGCTTAGGCGGGGTAACAGATACGCAGTATTTT | CASSLGGVTDTQYF
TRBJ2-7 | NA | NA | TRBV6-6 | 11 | TGTGCCAGCGGCACAGGGTACGAGCAGTACTTC | CASGTGYEQYF
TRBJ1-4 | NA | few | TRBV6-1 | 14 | TGTGCCATTCCGGACAGCAACTTTAATGAAAAACTGTTTTTT | CAIPDSNFNEKLFF
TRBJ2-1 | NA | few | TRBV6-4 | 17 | TGTGCCAGCAGTGACCGAACGGACAGTCGAGTTGACTGTGAGCAGTTCTTC | CASSDRTDSRVDCEQFF
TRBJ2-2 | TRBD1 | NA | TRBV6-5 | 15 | TGTGCCAGCAGTCGGCAGGGGGCTAGCACCGGGGAGCTGTTTTTT | CASSRQGASTGELFF
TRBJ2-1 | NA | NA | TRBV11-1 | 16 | TGTGCCAGCAGCTTAGAGGCAGGGTTTCTACATGATGAGCAGTTCTTC | CASSLEAGFLHDEQFF
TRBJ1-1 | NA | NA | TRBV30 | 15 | TGTGCCTGGAGTCGAAGCTACAGGGAGGGCGCTGAAGCTTTCTTT | CAWSRSYREGAEAFF
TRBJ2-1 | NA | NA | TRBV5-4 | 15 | TGTGCCAGCAGCGGTTCCGGGGGTTCCTACAATGAGCAGTTCTTC | CASSGSGGSYNEQFF
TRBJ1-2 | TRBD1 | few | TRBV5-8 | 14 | TGTGCCAGCAGCGACGTGGGGGACAGGGGGCCTGACACCTTC | CASSDVGDRGPDTF
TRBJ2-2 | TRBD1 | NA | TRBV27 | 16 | TGTGCCAGCAGTCCGATCGACAGGGTCCTCACCGGGGAGCTGTTTTTT | CASSPIDRVLTGELFF
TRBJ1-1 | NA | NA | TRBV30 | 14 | TGTGCCTGGAGTGTTATACAGGGGAACACTGAAGCTTTCTTT | CAWSVIQGNTEAFF
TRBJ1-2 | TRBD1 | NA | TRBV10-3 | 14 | TGTGCCATCAGTGAGCCGATGACAGGGGGCGGCTACACCTTC | CAISEPMTGGGYTF
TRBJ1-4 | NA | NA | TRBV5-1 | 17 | TGCGCCAGCAGCTTTCGTGTGGTCGAGTTGGGCAATGAAAAACTGTTTTTT | CASSFRVVELGNEKLFF
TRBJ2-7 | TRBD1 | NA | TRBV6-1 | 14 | TGTGCCAGCAGGACAGGGGGCGCTTCCTACGAGCAGTACTTC | CASRTGGASYEQYF
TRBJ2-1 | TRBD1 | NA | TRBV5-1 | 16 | TGCGCCAGCAGCTGGGGGACAGGGGGGAACTACAATGAGCAGTTCTTC | CASSWGTGGNYNEQFF
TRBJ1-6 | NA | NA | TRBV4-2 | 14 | TGTGCCAGCAGCCAAGATCAACTAGATTCACCCCTCCACTTT | CASSQDQLDSPLHF
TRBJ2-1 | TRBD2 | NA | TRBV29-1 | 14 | TGCAGCGAAAACCACGGGGGGTCCTACAATGAGCAGTTCTTC | CSENHGGSYNEQFF